This T cell receptor (beta chain) originates from a study of CD8 T cells in ankylosing spondylitis. Notes on the study in general: Within peripheral blood, clones linked to disease were CD8+ and relatively rare. Blood of patients with ankylosing spondylitis appeared to be characterized by a TCR beta motif of several highly homologous variants. Existing reports had already noted some motif variants in reactive arthritis synovial fluid and blood. Clones tied to disease were said to be significantly enriched in matched ankylosing spondylitis synovial fluid.

Quantitative molecular-barcoded 5'-RACE generated the TCR beta libraries. Each CDR3 protein is one row after TCRdb ran MiXCR on the 5' RACE reads. The sample comprises more than 650,000 distinct CDR3 sequences, about 10% of which are singletons, and 0.45% to 0.6% rests with the top ten. In germline, CDR1 is SGHVS, CDR2 FQNEAQ. The V and J ends lost 4 bases and 3 bases respectively, with 6 bases between them. CDR3 length: 13 amino acids. Concerning this clonotype: Its specificity is unknown.

The genes are TRBV7-8 and TRBJ2-2; D gene uncertain. The origin of this receptor is a male donor with ankylosing spondylitis. Input material: blood, either unsorted or a sorted T cell fraction (not recorded which). This CDR3 is CASSSVDTGELFF. The CDR3 coding sequence is TGTGCCAGCAGCTCGGTGGACACCGGGGAGCTGTTTTTT.